The clone carrying this TCR beta chain was counted only a few times. This entry comes from a study of CD8 T cells in ankylosing spondylitis. V was clipped by 6 bases and J by 2 bases, with 16 bases between them. The CDR3 spans 15 residues. Germline V gene sequence: CDR1 SGDLS, CDR2 YYNGEE. TCRdb independently ran MiXCR on the 5' RACE reads; one entry per CDR3 protein. There are around 320,000 distinct CDR3 sequences in the sample; under 25% occur only once, and 3.5% lies in the top ten. This TCR derives from a female donor with ankylosing spondylitis or in good health (not recorded which). What was sequenced was blood, either unsorted or a sorted T cell fraction (not recorded which). The chain carries TRBV9 and TRBJ2-3; tentative D call: TRBD2 (5 bases). Here the CDR3 reads CASIPNGGPTDTQYF. The CDR3 nucleotides are TGTGCCAGCATCCCAAACGGAGGTCCCACAGATACGCAGTATTTT.